This record looks at one T cell receptor beta chain sequence and its context. Its cognate antigen has yet to be identified. The record has no base qualities; no much larger clone is one base away. The sample comes from a study of cytomegalovirus exposure and HLA in healthy donors listed by TCRdb under 2017. General notes on the study: An earlier analysis of roughly 630 of the donors reported 250 to 300 Gb of sequence data and 117 million unique TCR beta sequences from roughly 180 million T cells. The T cell repertoires of some 700 subjects were profiled by immunosequencing and related to cytomegalovirus serostatus. A few DR-DQ haplotypes were treated as single units for association and clustering because of strong linkage in the cohort. Approximately 310 gigabases of sequencing data and tens of millions of unique TCR sequences were included in an early release covering roughly 700 HLA-typed donors. To predict cytomegalovirus infection status, the study brought together high-throughput TCR immunosequencing, statistical association of individual TCRs with disease status, and machine learning. An earlier analysis of 587 of the donors applied high-throughput TCR beta sequencing to assess whether each TCR beta V gene segment acted as functional or pseudogenic. HLA typing covered class I and class II loci at four-digit resolution. The number of typed donors differed by locus: about 620-630 for A, B, C, DRB1 and DQB1; 522 for DQA1; around 580 for DPA1; and around 450 for DPB1. The study aimed to test whether cataloging public T cell receptors could reveal signatures of past pathogen exposure. A later genetic analysis used genome-wide SNP genotypes for about 65% of the 666 donors, treating that subset as a discovery cohort. To study patterns of TCR occurrence, a later analysis re-analyzed previously published TCR beta repertoires from under 750 donors and added high-resolution HLA genotyping. Rather than using new phenotypic data, the later analysis identified candidate immune exposures from TCR beta sequences and from how often those sequences occurred across donors. In addition to the first cohort of 500 to 850 subjects, a separate validation cohort of 100 to 150 different subjects was used. Every repertoire in the discovery cohort had been generated on one and the same sequencing platform. Of the roughly 430 genotyped donors, over 65% fell in the genetic ancestry cluster associated with self-reported Caucasian donors. Donor age, sex, ethnicity and CMV serostatus were collected together with the repertoire data. Among some 400 genotyped donors of the cohort, an average of around 250,000 unique TCR beta nucleotide sequences was sequenced per donor, of which roughly 17% were non-productive. Paper-wide results and their limitations: A later analysis found that TCR association rates varied across HLA loci, with DRB1 alleles showing the most associated TCRs and HLA-C alleles the fewest. At a false discovery rate of 0.05, a later analysis linked 16,000 or so TCR beta sequences to specific HLA alleles. Correlated functional status among segregating V segments might reflect linkage disequilibrium, but an unknown experimental factor could not be ruled out. A total of roughly 160 TCR beta chains were listed by the study as associated with cytomegalovirus. In vitro tests confirmed that a few of the cytomegalovirus-associated TCR beta chains recognize cytomegalovirus antigens. While some public TCRs were present in many individuals, most TCR sequences turned up only very rarely across donors. Because HLA typing was unavailable for some donors at each locus, only the typed subset was used in association tests. In an earlier analysis of about 600 of the donors, most TCR beta V segments appeared in productive rearrangements about 90% or about 30% of the time, broadly matching IMGT annotations. Roughly uniform sequencing depth across donors was assumed in presence/absence analyses, although this assumption may not hold. The earlier analysis of fewer than 750 of the donors excluded roughly 16 rarely observed V segments, including chromosome 9 orphons, because counts were too low. According to a later analysis, most CMV-associated TCR beta chains appeared to be HLA-restricted, and the HLA associations seemed to be driven largely by CMV exposure. According to a later genetic analysis, donors in an Asian-associated ancestry cluster had fewer N-insertions in productive TCRs than the roughly 670-donor mean. A later analysis reported that several top co-occurrence clusters appeared linked to parvovirus B19, influenza, CMV and Epstein-Barr virus. The classifier was reported to diagnose cytomegalovirus status with high specificity and sensitivity in both the original cohort and the validation cohort. The only immune exposure information available for the cohort was CMV serostatus. A group of highly shared sequence variants was considered likely to be a technical artifact of the sequencing pipeline. A further reported finding was that TCR beta sequences accurately predicted the HLA-A and HLA-B alleles for most subjects in the first cohort. In a later analysis, HLA-associated TCR beta chains were found to be more clonally expanded and to have lower generation probabilities than equally common non-associated chains. An association between a missense DCLRE1C variant and V-gene and J-gene trimming of TCR beta chains was found in a later genetic analysis and replicated in an independent cohort. Because the 87-base-pair reads could not distinguish some IMGT-functional V segments, including TRBV6-2 and TRBV6-3, those segments were excluded. When HLA alleles, especially DR and DQ, strongly co-occurred, attributing TCR associations to individual alleles was difficult. This cohort had only TCR beta chains sequenced, and the lack of alpha or paired-chain data limited which features could be detected. The authors suggested that the approach could potentially be extended to other disease states and immunological phenotypes.

Receptor amplification or capture employed the immunoSEQ multiplex PCR assay. A mixture of 60 forward primers for TCR Vbeta segments and 13 reverse primers for TCR Jbeta segments was used in the multiplex PCR. The CDR3 region of rearranged TCR beta genes was amplified from genomic DNA by a multiplex PCR assay. The Illumina HiSeq System was used to sequence the amplified TCR beta libraries as 87-base-pair reads. The published analysis was carried out like this. In a later analysis, some 80 million unique TCR beta chains were counted across the approximately 670 repertoires, and roughly 11 million of these chains were shared by at least two donors. Raw reads were error-corrected and collapsed into unique sequences with a nearest-neighbor algorithm that merged closely related sequences to remove PCR and sequencing errors. V, D and J gene segments were assigned by aligning CDR3 sequences to IMGT reference sequences. For a sequence to be retained, a match of at least six nucleotides was required to both a V gene segment and a J gene segment. A rearrangement counted as productive if the CDR3 had no stop codons and remained in frame with V and J, and every other rearrangement counted as non-productive. Following IMGT convention, CDR3 was defined as the stretch from the second conserved V-encoded cysteine up to the conserved J-encoded phenylalanine. Sequences without an unambiguous match to a single V gene segment were excluded from the earlier analysis of 587 of the donors. An earlier analysis of fewer than 650 of the donors classified V segments as functional when productive rearrangements were above 56.7% and as segregating when the standard deviation between donors was above 5%. A statistical classification framework was built for diagnosing cytomegalovirus status from the catalog of TCR beta chain sequences. V and J gene assignment, in a later analysis, came from comparing TCR nucleotide sequences with IMGT/GENE-DB human TR gene sequences. Using the TCRdist pipeline, a later analysis assigned CDR3 sequences along with most-parsimonious VDJ recombination scenarios. In a later analysis, each TCR beta chain was defined by its CDR3 amino acid sequence together with its V-gene family, and reads without a unique V-gene family were excluded. A later analysis removed several hundred highly shared, low-generation-probability nucleotide sequences to deal with suspected cross-contamination and a sequencing artifact. In a later analysis, a clonal expansion index was calculated for each public chain from normalized within-repertoire ranks of inferred template counts. In a later analysis, generation probabilities were computed with a VDJ recombination model fitted to out-of-frame rearrangements, and the resulting probabilities were checked against IGoR. In a later analysis, TCR-TCR, TCR-HLA and TCR-CMV co-occurrence was scored with hypergeometric tests, and a repertoire-size bias correction was applied to TCR pairs. A later analysis estimated false discovery rates by permuting HLA or CMV assignments 20 times. In a later analysis, co-occurring TCRs were grouped using DBSCAN, and TCRdist sequence similarity was added for clustering within HLA-allele-positive subsets. Repertoires with fewer than 30,000 or more than 120,000 public chains, plus five repertoires with anomalous nucleotide sharing, were excluded from co-occurrence clustering. TCRdb retrieved this table from immuneACCESS and kept in-frame rearrangements only. Not all clones are present; in checked studies, unresolved V genes account for under half, and no reason is known for the remainder. For V, J and clone size, that table is used; D and trimming come from the DNA. Present in this sample are 150,000 to 200,000 clones, roughly three quarters of which were seen just once. Less than 9% of the sample belongs to the ten largest clones.

V is cut back by 1 base and J by 3 bases, with 0 bases in the junction unmatched. CDR1 and CDR2 were assigned from the germline V gene (reference sequence) as LNHNV and YYDKDF. The CDR3, cysteine through phenylalanine, is 15 amino acids long. The entry retains the CDR3 DNA only, 45 bases that are in frame from base 1. The cohort consisted of some 670 healthy bone marrow donors. All cohort members were sampled while nominally healthy, although unrecorded immune exposures were likely present. The donor was CMV seropositive and belonged to the group of 250 to 350 seropositive cohort members. Each donor provided a peripheral blood sample, and peripheral blood mononuclear cells were used for TCR beta sequencing. Genomic DNA extraction from the blood cell samples was performed with the Qiagen DNeasy Blood Extraction Kit.

The rearrangement joined TRBV15 to TRBJ2-2, with TRBD2 identical over 9 junction bases. Specimen: PBMCs. The sequence came from a male donor in good health and CMV-seropositive. The CDR3: CATSRASGDTGELFF. The DNA sequence follows: TGTGCCACCAGCAGAGCTAGCGGGGACACCGGGGAGCTGTTTTTT.